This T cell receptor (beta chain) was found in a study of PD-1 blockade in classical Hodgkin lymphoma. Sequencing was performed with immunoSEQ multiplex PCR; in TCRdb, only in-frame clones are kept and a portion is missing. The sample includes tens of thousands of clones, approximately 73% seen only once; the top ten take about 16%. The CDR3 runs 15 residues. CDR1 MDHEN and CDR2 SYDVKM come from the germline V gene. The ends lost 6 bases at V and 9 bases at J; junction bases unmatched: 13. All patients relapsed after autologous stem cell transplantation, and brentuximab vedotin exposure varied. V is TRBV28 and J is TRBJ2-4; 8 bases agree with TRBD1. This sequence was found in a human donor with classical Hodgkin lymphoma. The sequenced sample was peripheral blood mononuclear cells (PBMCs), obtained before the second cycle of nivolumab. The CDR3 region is CASRPGQGEGGIQYF. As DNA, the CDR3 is TGTGCCAGCAGACCCGGACAGGGCGAGGGGGGCATTCAGTACTTC.